The entry that follows covers one T cell receptor beta chain sequence. This sample was taken from a study of T cell responses to AZD1222 COVID-19 vaccine. Germline-derived CDR1 and CDR2 are SGHDN and FVKESK. The CDR3 length is 16 residues. The junction had 5 bases not matched to a gene; V was cut back by 0 bases and J by 3 bases. Sequenced by immunoSEQ multiplex PCR; TCRdb stores in-frame clones only, minus some. The sample holds roughly 150,000 clones, approximately 91% seen once. The sequence was obtained from an adult who received the AZD1222 COVID-19 vaccine. Material: peripheral blood, obtained 28 days after the second AZD1222 dose. V gene TRBV14 combines with J gene TRBJ2-7, with 10 bases that match TRBD1. Written as DNA, the CDR3 is TGTGCCAGCAGCCAAGATTTACGGGACAGGGGCTACGAGCAGTACTTC. Translation: CASSQDLRDRGYEQYF.